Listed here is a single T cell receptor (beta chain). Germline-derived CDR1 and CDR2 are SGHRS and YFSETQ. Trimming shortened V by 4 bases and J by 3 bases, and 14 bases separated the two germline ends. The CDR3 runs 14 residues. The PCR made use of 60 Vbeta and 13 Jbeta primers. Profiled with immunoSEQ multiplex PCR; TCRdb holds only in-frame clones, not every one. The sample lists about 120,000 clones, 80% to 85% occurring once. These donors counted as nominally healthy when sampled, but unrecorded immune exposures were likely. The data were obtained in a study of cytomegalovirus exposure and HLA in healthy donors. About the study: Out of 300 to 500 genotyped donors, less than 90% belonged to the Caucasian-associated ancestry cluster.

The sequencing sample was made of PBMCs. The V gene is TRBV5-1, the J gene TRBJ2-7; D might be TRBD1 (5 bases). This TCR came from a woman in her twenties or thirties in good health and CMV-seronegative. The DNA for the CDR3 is TGCGCCAGCAGCCCACTACAGGCCTTCTACGAGCAGTACTTC. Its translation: CASSPLQAFYEQYF.